This entry concerns a single T cell receptor (beta chain). The record originates from a study of OX40 agonist ivuxolimab in advanced cancers. The CDR3 length is 17 residues. Germline assignment: CDR1 KGHSH and CDR2 LQKENI. Profiling relied on immunoSEQ multiplex PCR, and the TCRdb table lists in-frame clones only, not all of them. Here the sample spans around 44,000 clones, about 85% being singletons. This specimen consisted of CD4+ or CD8+ T cells sorted from blood, obtained in a trial of the OX40 agonist ivuxolimab. The TCR sequence derives from an adult with an advanced solid tumor such as melanoma, head and neck, liver or kidney cancer. The genes are TRBV18 and TRBJ2-5; perhaps TRBD2 as D (7 bases). The assigned J gene may be wrong: the sequence end matches TRBJ2-7 better. The CDR3 nucleotides read TGTGCCAGCTCACTAATTGGGGGGCCGGCGGGAGTTGACGAGCAGTACTTC. It codes for CASSLIGGPAGVDEQYF.